The entry that follows covers one T cell receptor beta chain sequence. Its specificity is unknown. An end of the junction differs from the germline gene, which may be a read error. The cDNA had a unique molecular identifier and a template-switch universal primer site. TCRdb re-called the 5' RACE reads with MiXCR, one entry per CDR3 protein. This sample carries roughly 1.6 million distinct CDR3 sequences, about 31% of them seen once, and the ten largest clones take around 0.3%. These data originate in a study of identical twins. Study-level points and caveats: Zero-insertion findings could be partly confounded by invariant cells (MAIT and iNKT cells). Compared with unrelated sharing, twin-shared out-of-frame alpha sequences had more low-probability sequences.

In every case, the donor was a healthy Caucasian. The CDR3 sequence is 16 residues long. The germline gives CDR1 SGDLS, CDR2 YYNGEE. This clonotype was sampled from a newborn girl in good health. The sequencing sample was made of cord blood. J is TRBJ2-1 and V is TRBV9; 12 bases match TRBD2. CDR3 region: CACSALAGGAYNEQFF. The CDR3 nucleotides are TGTGCCTGCAGCGCCCTAGCGGGGGGGGCCTACAATGAGCAGTTCTTC.